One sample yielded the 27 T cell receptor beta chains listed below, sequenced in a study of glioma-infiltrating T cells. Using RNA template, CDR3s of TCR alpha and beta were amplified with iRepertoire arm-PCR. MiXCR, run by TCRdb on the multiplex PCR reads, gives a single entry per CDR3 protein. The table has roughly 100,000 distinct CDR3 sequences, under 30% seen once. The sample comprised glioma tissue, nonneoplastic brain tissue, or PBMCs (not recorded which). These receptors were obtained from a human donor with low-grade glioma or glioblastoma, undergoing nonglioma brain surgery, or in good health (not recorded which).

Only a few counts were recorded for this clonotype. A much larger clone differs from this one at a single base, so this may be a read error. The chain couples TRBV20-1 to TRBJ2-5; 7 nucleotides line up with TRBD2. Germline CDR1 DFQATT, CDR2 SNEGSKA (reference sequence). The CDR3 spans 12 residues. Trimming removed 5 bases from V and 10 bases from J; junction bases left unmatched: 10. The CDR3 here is CSAGTFLADQYF. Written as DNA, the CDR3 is TGCAGTGCTGGAACTTTCCTAGCGGACCAGTACTTC.

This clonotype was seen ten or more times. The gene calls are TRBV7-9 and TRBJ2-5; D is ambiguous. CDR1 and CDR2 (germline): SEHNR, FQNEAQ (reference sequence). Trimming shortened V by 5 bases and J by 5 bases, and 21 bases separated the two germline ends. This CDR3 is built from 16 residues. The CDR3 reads CASSLWAGPEFETQYF. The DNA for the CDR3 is TGTGCCAGCAGCCTATGGGCAGGTCCAGAATTCGAGACCCAGTACTTC.

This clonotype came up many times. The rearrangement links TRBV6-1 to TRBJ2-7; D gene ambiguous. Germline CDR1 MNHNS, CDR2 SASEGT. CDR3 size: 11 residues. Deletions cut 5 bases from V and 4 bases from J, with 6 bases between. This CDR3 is CASSIDYEQYF. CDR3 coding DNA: TGTGCCAGCAGTATCGATTACGAGCAGTACTTC.

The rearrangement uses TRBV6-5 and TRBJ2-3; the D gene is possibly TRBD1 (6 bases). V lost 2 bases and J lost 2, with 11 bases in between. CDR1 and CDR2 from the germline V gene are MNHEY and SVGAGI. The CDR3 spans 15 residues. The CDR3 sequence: CASSYGRGHTDTQYF. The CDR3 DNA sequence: TGTGCCAGCAGTTACGGTCGGGGACACACAGATACGCAGTATTTT.

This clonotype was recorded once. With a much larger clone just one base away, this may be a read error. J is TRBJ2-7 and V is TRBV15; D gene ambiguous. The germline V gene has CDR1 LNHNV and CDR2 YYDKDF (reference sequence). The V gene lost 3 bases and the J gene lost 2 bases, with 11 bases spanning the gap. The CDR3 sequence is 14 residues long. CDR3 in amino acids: CATSSLYGPYEQYF. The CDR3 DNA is TGTGCCACCAGCAGCCTCTACGGTCCCTACGAGCAGTACTTC.

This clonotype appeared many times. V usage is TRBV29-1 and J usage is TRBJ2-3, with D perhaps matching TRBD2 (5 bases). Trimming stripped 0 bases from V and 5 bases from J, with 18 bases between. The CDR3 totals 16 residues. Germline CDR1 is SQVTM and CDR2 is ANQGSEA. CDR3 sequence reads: CSVEDPPGSGGDTQYF. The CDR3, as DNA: TGCAGCGTTGAAGACCCCCCGGGCTCTGGAGGAGATACGCAGTATTTT.

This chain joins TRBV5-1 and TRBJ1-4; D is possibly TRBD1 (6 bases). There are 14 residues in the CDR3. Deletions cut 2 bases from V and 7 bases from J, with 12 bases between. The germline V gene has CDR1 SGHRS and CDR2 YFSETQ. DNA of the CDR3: TGCGCCAGCAGCTTCCAGGGGAATGGTGAAAAACTGTTTTTT. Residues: CASSFQGNGEKLFF.

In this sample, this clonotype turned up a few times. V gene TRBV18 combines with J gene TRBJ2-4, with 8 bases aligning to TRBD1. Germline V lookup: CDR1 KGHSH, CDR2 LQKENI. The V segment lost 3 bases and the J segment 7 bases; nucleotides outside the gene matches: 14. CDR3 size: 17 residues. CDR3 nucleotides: TGTGCCAGCTCACCTCCCCTCGGGACAGGCCCGGATAACATTCAGTACTTC. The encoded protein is CASSPPLGTGPDNIQYF.

The CDR3 region has the DNA TGTGCCAGCAGCTTCGACACAGGCGCGGTGGGTGGCTACACCTTC. Encoded protein: CASSFDTGAVGGYTF. The V and J genes are TRBV13 and TRBJ1-2, with D possibly being TRBD1 (5 bases). CDR1 is PRHDT and CDR2 is FYEKMQ in the germline V gene (reference sequence). The V gene lost 3 bases and the J gene lost 7 bases, with 18 bases spanning the gap. The CDR3 covers 15 residues.

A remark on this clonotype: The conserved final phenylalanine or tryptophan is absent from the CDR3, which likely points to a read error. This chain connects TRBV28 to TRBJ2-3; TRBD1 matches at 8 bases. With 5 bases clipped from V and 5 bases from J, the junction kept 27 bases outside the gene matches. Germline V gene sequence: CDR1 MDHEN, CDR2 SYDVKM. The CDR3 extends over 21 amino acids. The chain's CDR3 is CASSPEDPPAIGQGFRDTQYS. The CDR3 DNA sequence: TGTGCCAGCAGTCCGGAAGATCCGCCGGCTATCGGACAGGGATTCCGAGATACGCAGTATTCT.

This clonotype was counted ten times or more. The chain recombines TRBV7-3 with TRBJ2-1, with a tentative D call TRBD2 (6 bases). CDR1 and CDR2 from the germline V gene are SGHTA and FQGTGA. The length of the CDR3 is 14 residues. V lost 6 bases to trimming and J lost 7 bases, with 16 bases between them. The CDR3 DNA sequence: TGTGCCAGCAGTCCGCCGGGGAGGAGGAATGAGCAGTTCTTC. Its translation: CASSPPGRRNEQFF.

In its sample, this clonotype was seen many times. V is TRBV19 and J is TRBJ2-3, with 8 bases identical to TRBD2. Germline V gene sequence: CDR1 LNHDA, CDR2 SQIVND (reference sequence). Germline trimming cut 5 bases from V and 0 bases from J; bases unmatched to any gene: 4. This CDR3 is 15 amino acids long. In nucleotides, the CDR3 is TGTGCCAGTAGTGATAGCGGGACTAGCACAGATACGCAGTATTTT. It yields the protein CASSDSGTSTDTQYF.

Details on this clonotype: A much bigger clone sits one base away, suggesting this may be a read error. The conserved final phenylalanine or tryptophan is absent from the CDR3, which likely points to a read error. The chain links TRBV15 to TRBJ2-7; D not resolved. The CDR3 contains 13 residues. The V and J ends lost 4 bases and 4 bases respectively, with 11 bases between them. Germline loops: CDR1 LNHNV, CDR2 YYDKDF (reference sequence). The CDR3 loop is CATSTPLGYEQYC. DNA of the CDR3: TGTGCCACCAGCACCCCCCTGGGTTACGAGCAGTACTGC.

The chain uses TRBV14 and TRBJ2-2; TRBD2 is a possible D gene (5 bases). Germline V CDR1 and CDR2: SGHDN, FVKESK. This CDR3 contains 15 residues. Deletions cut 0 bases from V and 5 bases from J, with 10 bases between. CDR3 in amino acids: CASSQEASRTGELFF. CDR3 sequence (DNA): TGTGCCAGCAGCCAAGAGGCTAGCAGGACCGGGGAGCTGTTTTTT.

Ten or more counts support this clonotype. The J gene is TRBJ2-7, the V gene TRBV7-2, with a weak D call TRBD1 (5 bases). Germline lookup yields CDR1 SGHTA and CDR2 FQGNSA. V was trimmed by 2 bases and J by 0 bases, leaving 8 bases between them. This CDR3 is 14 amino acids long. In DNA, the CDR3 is TGTGCCAGCAGCTTAAGGGGCGACTCCTACGAGCAGTACTTC. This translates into CASSLRGDSYEQYF.

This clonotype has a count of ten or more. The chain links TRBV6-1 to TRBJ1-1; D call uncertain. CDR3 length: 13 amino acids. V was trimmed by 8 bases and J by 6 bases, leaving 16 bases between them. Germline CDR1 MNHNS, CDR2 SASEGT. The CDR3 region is CASQSHDLAEAFF. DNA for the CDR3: TGTGCCAGCCAGTCCCATGATTTAGCTGAAGCTTTCTTT.

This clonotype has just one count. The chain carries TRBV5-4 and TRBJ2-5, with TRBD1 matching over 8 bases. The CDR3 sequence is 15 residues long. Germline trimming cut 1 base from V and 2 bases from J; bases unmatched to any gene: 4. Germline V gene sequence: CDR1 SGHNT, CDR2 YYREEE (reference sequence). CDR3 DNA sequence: TGTGCCAGCAGCTTGTCAGGGGGCCGACAAGAGACCCAGTACTTC. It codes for CASSLSGGRQETQYF.

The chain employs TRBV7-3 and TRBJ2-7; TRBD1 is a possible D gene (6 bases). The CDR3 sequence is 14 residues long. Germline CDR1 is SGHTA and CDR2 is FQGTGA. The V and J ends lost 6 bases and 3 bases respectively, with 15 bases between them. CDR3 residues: CASSLRGENYEQYF. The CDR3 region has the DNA TGTGCCAGCAGTCTCAGGGGCGAGAACTACGAGCAGTACTTC.

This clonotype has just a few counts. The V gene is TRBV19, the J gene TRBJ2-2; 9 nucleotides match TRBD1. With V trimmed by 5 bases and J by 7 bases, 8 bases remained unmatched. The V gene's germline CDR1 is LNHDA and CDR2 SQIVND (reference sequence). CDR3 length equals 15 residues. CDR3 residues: CASSPDRGIYGELFF. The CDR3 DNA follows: TGTGCCAGTAGTCCGGACAGGGGTATTTACGGGGAGCTGTTTTTT.

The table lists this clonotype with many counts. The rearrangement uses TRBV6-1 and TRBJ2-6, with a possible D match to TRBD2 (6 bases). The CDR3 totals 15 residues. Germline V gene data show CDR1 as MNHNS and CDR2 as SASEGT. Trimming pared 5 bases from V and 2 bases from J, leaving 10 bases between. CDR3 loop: CASSPGTAGANVLTF. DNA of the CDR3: TGTGCCAGCAGTCCGGGGACTGCTGGGGCCAACGTCCTGACTTTC.

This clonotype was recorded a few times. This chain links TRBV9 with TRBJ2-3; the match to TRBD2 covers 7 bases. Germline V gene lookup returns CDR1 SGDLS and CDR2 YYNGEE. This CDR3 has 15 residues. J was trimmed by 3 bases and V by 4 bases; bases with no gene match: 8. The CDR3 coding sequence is TGTGCCAGCAGCTCCAGTGGGGGGGGAACAGATACGCAGTATTTT. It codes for CASSSSGGGTDTQYF.

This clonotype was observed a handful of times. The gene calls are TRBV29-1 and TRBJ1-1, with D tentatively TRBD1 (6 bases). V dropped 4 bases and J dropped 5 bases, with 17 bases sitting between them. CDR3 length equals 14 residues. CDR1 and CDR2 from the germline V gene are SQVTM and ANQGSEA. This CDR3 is CSVAAGGPSTEAFF. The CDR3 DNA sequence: TGCAGCGTTGCCGCTGGGGGCCCCTCGACTGAAGCTTTCTTT.

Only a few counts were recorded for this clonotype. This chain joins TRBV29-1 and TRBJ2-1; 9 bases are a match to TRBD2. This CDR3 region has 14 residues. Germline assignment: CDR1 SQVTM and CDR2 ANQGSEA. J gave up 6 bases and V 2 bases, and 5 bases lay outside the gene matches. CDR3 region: CSVELGSGGNEQFF. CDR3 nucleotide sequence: TGCAGCGTTGAATTAGGTAGCGGGGGCAATGAGCAGTTCTTC.

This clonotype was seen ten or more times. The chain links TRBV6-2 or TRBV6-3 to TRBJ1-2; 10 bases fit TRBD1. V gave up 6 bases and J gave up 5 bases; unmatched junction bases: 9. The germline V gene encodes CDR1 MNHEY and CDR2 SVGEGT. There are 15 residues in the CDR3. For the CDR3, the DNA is TGTGCCAGCAGCTCCGGGACAGGGGAGATATATGGCTACACCTTC. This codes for CASSSGTGEIYGYTF.

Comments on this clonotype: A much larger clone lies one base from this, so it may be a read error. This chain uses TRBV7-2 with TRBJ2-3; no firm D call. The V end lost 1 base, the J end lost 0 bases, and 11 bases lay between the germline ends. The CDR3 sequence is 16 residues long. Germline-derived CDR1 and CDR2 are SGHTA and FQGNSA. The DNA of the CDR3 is TGTGCCAGCAGCTTAGGGCGGCCAACTAGCACAGATACGCAGTATTTT. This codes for CASSLGRPTSTDTQYF. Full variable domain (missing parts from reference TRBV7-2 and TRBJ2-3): GAGVSQSPSNKVTEKGKDVELRCDPISGHTALYWYRQSLGQGLEFLIYFQGNSAPDKSGLPSDRFSAERTGGSVSTLTIQRTQQEDSAVYLCASSLGRPTSTDTQYFGPGTRLTVL.

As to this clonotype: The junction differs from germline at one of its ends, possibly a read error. DNA for the CDR3: TGTGCCAGCAGCTTATCGGGACAGGACTACGGGGCGCTGTTTTTT. Translation gives CASSLSGQDYGALFF. The J gene is TRBJ2-2, the V gene TRBV7-3; 8 nucleotides line up with TRBD1. The CDR3 totals 15 residues. The germline V gene encodes CDR1 SGHTA and CDR2 FQGTGA. Using reference TRBV7-3 and TRBJ2-2 for the parts outside the CDR3, the full variable domain is GAGVSQTPSNKVTEKGKYVELRCDPISGHTALYWYRQSLGQGPEFLIYFQGTGAADDSGLPNDRFFAVRPEGSVSTLKIQRTERGDSAVYLCASSLSGQDYGALFFGEGSRLTVL.

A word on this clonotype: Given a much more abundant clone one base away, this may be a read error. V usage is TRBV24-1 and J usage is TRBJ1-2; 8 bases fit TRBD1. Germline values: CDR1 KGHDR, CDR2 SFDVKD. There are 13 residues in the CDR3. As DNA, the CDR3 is TGTACCACCAGTGATGGGACAGGCTATGGCTACACCTTC. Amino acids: CTTSDGTGYGYTF.